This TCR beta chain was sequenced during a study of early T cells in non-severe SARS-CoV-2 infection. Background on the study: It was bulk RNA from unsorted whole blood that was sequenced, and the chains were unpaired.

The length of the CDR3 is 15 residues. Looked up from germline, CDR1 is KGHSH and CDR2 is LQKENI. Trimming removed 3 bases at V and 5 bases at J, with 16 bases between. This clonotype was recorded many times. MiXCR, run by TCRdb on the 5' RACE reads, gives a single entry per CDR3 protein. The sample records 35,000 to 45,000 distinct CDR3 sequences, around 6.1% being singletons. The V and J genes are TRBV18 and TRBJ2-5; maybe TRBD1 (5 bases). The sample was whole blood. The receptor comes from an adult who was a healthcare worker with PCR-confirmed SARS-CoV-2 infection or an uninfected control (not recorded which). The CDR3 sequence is CASSPYPPPGETQYF. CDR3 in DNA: TGTGCCAGCTCACCTTACCCCCCACCAGGGGAGACCCAGTACTTC. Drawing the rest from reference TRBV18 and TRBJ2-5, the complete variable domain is NAGVMQNPRHLVRRRGQEARLRCSPMKGHSHVYWYRQLPEEGLKFMVYLQKENIIDESGMPKERFSAEFPKEGPSILRIQQVVRGDSAAYFCASSPYPPPGETQYFGPGTRLLVL.